The 29 T cell receptor beta chains given below trace back to one sample, sequenced in a study of T cells expressing NK-cell markers. TCRdb derives one entry per CDR3 protein from the 5' RACE reads, leaving out DNA. Recorded here are 150,000 to 180,000 distinct CDR3 sequences; the top ten clones represent about 39%. The sequenced material came from blood T cells: a sorted CD56 or NKG2C T cell subset, CD4+ or CD8+ T cells, or bulk PBMC T cells (not recorded which). Every receptor here comes from a woman between 45 and 60 years old in good health.

The chain uses TRBV4-1 and TRBJ2-7. Germline loops: CDR1 MGHRA, CDR2 YSYEKL. The CDR3 extends over 15 amino acids. The CDR3 region is CASSLSAGVSYEQYF.

This chain connects TRBV14 to TRBJ2-1; the TRBD1 assignment by TCRdb is unverifiable without DNA. From germline, CDR1 is SGHDN and CDR2 FVKESK. This CDR3 is 13 amino acids long. This chain's CDR3 is CASGTGDYNEQFF. Supplemented by reference TRBV14 and TRBJ2-1, the full variable domain reads EAGVTQFPSHSVIEKGQTVTLRCDPISGHDNLYWYRRVMGKEIKFLLHFVKESKQDESGMPNNRFLAERTGGTYSTLKVQPAELEDSGVYFCASGTGDYNEQFFGPGTRLTVL.

The rearrangement joins TRBV7-9 to TRBJ1-5; the TRBD1 assignment by TCRdb is unverifiable without DNA. The CDR3 is 13 residues long. The V gene's germline CDR1 is SEHNR and CDR2 FQNEAQ (reference sequence). The CDR3 sequence: CASSLGGTGTQHF.

The chain is built from TRBV11-1 and TRBJ2-1; TCRdb outputs TRBD2, but without DNA this stays unchecked. This CDR3 region has 15 residues. Per the germline V gene, CDR1 is SGHAT and CDR2 is FQDESV (reference sequence). CDR3 loop: CASSLNAGGMNEQFF.

J is TRBJ1-2 and V is TRBV7-9; TCRdb's D call, TRBD1, is unchecked because there is no DNA. Germline CDR1 SEHNR, CDR2 FQNEAQ (reference sequence). The CDR3 covers 15 residues. CDR3 region: CASSLAGDRIYGYTF.

The chain uses TRBV5-5 and TRBJ2-3. The CDR3 is 15 amino acids. From germline, CDR1 is SGHKS and CDR2 YYEKEE (reference sequence). CDR3 loop: CASSWTSGPTDTQYF.

V is TRBV29-1 and J is TRBJ1-4; TCRdb selects TRBD1, and the lack of DNA leaves this call unchecked. This CDR3 contains 13 residues. CDR1 is SQVTM, CDR2 ANQGSEA, per germline. The CDR3 sequence is CSVRDREEEKLFF.

The V gene is TRBV12-3 or TRBV12-4, the J gene TRBJ2-1; TCRdb picks TRBD2, but there is no DNA to check that call. CDR3 length equals 18 residues. CDR3 sequence reads: CASRGTSVEWPRNNEQFF.

The rearrangement joins TRBV9 to TRBJ2-3; TCRdb designates TRBD2, a call that cannot be tested without DNA. This CDR3 region has 17 residues. Germline lookup yields CDR1 SGDLS and CDR2 YYNGEE. CDR3 region: CASSQQGTSGSSDTQYF.

The chain combines TRBV9 with TRBJ1-2; there is no DNA to check the TCRdb D call of TRBD1. Per germline, CDR1 SGDLS and CDR2 YYNGEE. CDR3 length: 18 amino acids. CDR3 in amino acids: CASSVIPLLGQPGRGYTF.

The CDR3: CASSSADGINQPQHF. The chain links TRBV4-1 to TRBJ1-5; TCRdb lists TRBD1, though no DNA is available to test this call. Germline V gene sequence: CDR1 MGHRA, CDR2 YSYEKL. CDR3 length equals 15 residues.

The chain carries TRBV4-1 and TRBJ1-1; the D call of TRBD1 rests on TCRdb alone, since no DNA is present to check it. In germline, CDR1 is MGHRA, CDR2 YSYEKL. CDR3 length equals 16 residues. CDR3 in amino acids: CASSQVGQGANTEAFF.

The chain has TRBV30 and TRBJ2-1; TCRdb names TRBD1, which stays unverified in the absence of DNA. Germline CDR1 GTSNPN, CDR2 SVGIG (reference sequence). The CDR3 has 15 residues. CDR3 region: CACSPGPVNYNEQFF.

This chain links TRBV10-3 with TRBJ1-5. Germline-derived CDR1 and CDR2 are ENHRY and SYGVKD. The CDR3 length is 13 residues. The CDR3 is CAIKSGRDQPQHF.

This rearrangement joins TRBV12-3 or TRBV12-4 to TRBJ2-1; as DNA is missing, the TRBD2 call by TCRdb cannot be tested. The CDR3 runs to 13 residues. The CDR3 is CASVSLGYNEQFF.

This CDR3 is CASSEGGGRGEKLFF. The chain employs TRBV2 and TRBJ1-4. Germline V gene sequence: CDR1 SNHLY, CDR2 FYNNEI. The CDR3 is 15 amino acids.

This rearrangement joins TRBV20-1 to TRBJ2-3. The CDR3 is 16 residues long. Germline values: CDR1 DFQATT, CDR2 SNEGSKA (reference sequence). The CDR3 loop is CSARDRLAARADTQYF.

The chain is built from TRBV4-1 and TRBJ2-1; the TCRdb call, TRBD1, lacks DNA for checking. CDR1 is MGHRA, CDR2 YSYEKL, per germline. The CDR3 covers 17 residues. The CDR3 loop reads CASSPRFRQGRYNEQFF.

The chain uses TRBV25-1 and TRBJ1-1. The CDR3 is 13 residues long. In germline, CDR1 is MGHDK, CDR2 SYGVNS. CDR3 sequence reads: CASRRVGNTEAFF.

Here the CDR3 reads CASGVYGAGSYNEQFF. The rearrangement uses TRBV19 and TRBJ2-1; TCRdb's D call, TRBD1, is unchecked because there is no DNA. This CDR3 has 16 amino acids. The germline gives CDR1 LNHDA, CDR2 SQIVND (reference sequence).

This chain uses TRBV7-9 with TRBJ1-1; absent DNA, TCRdb's TRBD1 call cannot be checked. The germline gives CDR1 SEHNR, CDR2 FQNEAQ (reference sequence). The CDR3 runs to 14 residues. CDR3 sequence: CASSSPGQAGLAFF.

This chain connects TRBV7-9 to TRBJ2-5; absent DNA, TCRdb's TRBD1 call cannot be checked. Per germline, CDR1 SEHNR and CDR2 FQNEAQ (reference sequence). The CDR3 spans 16 residues. The CDR3 sequence: CASSVGEGAGWETQYF.

The CDR3 loop is CASSLPPGTGADTQYF. V usage is TRBV7-6 and J usage is TRBJ2-3; TCRdb picks TRBD1, but there is no DNA to check that call. Germline CDR1 and CDR2: SGHVS and FNYEAQ. The length of the CDR3 is 16 residues.

CDR3 in amino acids: CASSLRDRGYEQYF. This chain joins TRBV7-9 and TRBJ2-7; TCRdb outputs TRBD1, but without DNA this stays unchecked. The CDR3 totals 14 residues. CDR1 and CDR2 from the germline V gene are SEHNR and FQNEAQ (reference sequence).

J is TRBJ2-7 and V is TRBV12-3 or TRBV12-4; the D call of TRBD2 rests on TCRdb alone, since no DNA is present to check it. The CDR3 covers 13 residues. CDR3 loop: CASSNARGSEQYF.

This CDR3 is CASSLALAGGGYNEQFF. The chain recombines TRBV12-3 or TRBV12-4 with TRBJ2-1; TCRdb's D call, TRBD2, is unchecked because there is no DNA. The CDR3 has 17 residues.

This chain connects TRBV7-9 to TRBJ2-1; TCRdb names TRBD2, which stays unverified in the absence of DNA. From germline, CDR1 is SEHNR and CDR2 FQNEAQ (reference sequence). The CDR3 has 15 amino acids. CDR3 in amino acids: CASSLVRGEYNEQFF.

CDR3 amino acids: CASSFTPGLQYEQYF. V gene TRBV5-5 combines with J gene TRBJ2-7; without DNA, the TCRdb call of TRBD2 cannot be checked. This CDR3 spans 15 amino acids. From germline, CDR1 is SGHKS and CDR2 YYEKEE (reference sequence).

This sequence joins TRBV5-1 and TRBJ1-6. The CDR3 is 13 amino acids. Germline-derived CDR1 and CDR2 are SGHRS and YFSETQ. The CDR3 loop is CASSRGWDSPLHF.